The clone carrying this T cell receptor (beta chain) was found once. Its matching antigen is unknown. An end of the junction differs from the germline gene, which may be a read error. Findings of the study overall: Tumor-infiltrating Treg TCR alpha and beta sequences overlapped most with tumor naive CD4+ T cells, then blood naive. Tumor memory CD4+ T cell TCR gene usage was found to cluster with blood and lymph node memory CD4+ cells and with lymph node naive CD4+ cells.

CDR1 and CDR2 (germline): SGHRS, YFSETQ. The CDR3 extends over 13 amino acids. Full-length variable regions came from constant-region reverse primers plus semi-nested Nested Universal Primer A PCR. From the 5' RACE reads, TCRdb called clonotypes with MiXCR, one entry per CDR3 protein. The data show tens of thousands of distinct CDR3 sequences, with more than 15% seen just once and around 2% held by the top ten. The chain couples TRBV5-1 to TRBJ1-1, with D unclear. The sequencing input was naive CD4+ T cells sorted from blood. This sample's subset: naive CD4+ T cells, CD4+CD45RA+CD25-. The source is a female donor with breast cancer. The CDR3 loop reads CVSSPTVNTEAFF. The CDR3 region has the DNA TGCGTCAGCAGCCCAACAGTGAACACTGAAGCTTTCTTT.